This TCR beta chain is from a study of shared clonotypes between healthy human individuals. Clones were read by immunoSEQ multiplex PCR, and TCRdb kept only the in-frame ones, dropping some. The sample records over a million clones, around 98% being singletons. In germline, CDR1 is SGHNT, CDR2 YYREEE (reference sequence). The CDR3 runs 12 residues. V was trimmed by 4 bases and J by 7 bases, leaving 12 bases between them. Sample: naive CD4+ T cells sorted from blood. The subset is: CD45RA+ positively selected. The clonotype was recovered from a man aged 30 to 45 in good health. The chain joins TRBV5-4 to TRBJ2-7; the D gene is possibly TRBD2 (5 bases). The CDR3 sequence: CASSDPLGEQYF. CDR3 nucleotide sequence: TGTGCCAGCAGCGACCCACTAGGAGAGCAGTACTTC. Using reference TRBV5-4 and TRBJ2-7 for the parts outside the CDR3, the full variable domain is ETGVTQSPTHLIKTRGQQVTLRCSSQSGHNTVSWYQQALGQGPQFIFQYYREEENGRGNFPPRFSGLQFPNYSSELNVNALELDDSALYLCASSDPLGEQYFGPGTRLTVT.